Below, 21 T cell receptor beta chains from the same sample are listed, as sequenced in a study of radiotherapy plus CTLA-4 blockade in lung cancer. Profiling relied on immunoSEQ multiplex PCR, and the TCRdb table lists in-frame clones only, not all of them. The table lists some 51,000 clones, 77% of them singletons, with about 2.5% in the top ten. Specimen: peripheral blood, collected from a patient treated with radiotherapy plus ipilimumab. These receptor sequences come from a human donor with non-small cell lung cancer whose response to radiotherapy plus ipilimumab could not be evaluated.

V and J are TRBV12-2 and TRBJ2-7; the listed D gene, TRBD2, was not tested against the DNA. TRBV12-2 is a recognized pseudogene. This CDR3 is 15 amino acids long. CDR3 residues: CASREGLAGSYEQYF. In nucleotides, the CDR3 is TGTGCAAGTCGCGAGGGACTAGCGGGCTCCTACGAGCAGTACTTC.

This chain links TRBV7-2 with TRBJ2-5, with 7 bases aligning to TRBD2. Germline values: CDR1 SGHTA, CDR2 FQGNSA. The trim removed 4 bases at V and 5 bases at J, leaving 4 bases unmatched. This CDR3 has 13 amino acids. The CDR3 DNA reads TGTGCCAGCAGCTCCGGACTAGTTGAGACCCAGTACTTC. Translated, it gives CASSSGLVETQYF.

The chain employs TRBV5-1 and TRBJ2-7; weak D call: TRBD2 (6 bases). Germline values: CDR1 SGHRS, CDR2 YFSETQ. The length of the CDR3 is 14 residues. Trimming pared 4 bases from V and 6 bases from J, leaving 17 bases between. The CDR3 sequence: CASSGGSGFGEQYF. CDR3 coding DNA: TGCGCCAGCAGCGGGGGGTCAGGGTTCGGCGAGCAGTACTTC.

The chain couples TRBV18 to TRBJ1-5; TRBD1 aligns across 7 bases. Germline V gives CDR1 KGHSH, CDR2 LQKENI. V was pared by 4 bases and J by 8 bases, with 17 bases of the junction left unmatched. CDR3 length: 17 residues. As DNA, the CDR3 is TGTGCCAGCTCACTTATTCCGGGACAGCGAACTAGGGAGCCCCAGCATTTT. Encoded protein: CASSLIPGQRTREPQHF.

The chain is built from TRBV19 and TRBJ1-5, with D possibly being TRBD1 (6 bases). V lost 7 bases and J 4 bases, leaving 17 bases between the germline ends. CDR3 size: 15 residues. Per germline, CDR1 LNHDA and CDR2 SQIVND (reference sequence). CDR3 sequence reads: CASKWGPAVNQPQHF. Here the CDR3 DNA reads TGTGCCAGTAAGTGGGGGCCAGCTGTAAATCAGCCCCAGCATTTT.

V gene TRBV15 combines with J gene TRBJ2-5, with 12 bases identical to TRBD2. The CDR3 extends over 19 amino acids. The trim removed 1 base at V and 5 bases at J, leaving 14 bases unmatched. Germline CDR1 reads LNHNV; CDR2 reads YYDKDF (reference sequence). The CDR3 DNA follows: TGTGCCACCAGCAGAGGGGCCGCACTAGCGGGAGGCCCGAGGGAGACCCAGTACTTC. Encoded protein: CATSRGAALAGGPRETQYF.

The chain has TRBV25-1 and TRBJ2-1; 9 nucleotides line up with TRBD2. V shed 4 bases, J shed 3 bases, and the junction held 7 bases outside the gene matches. CDR1 is MGHDK, CDR2 SYGVNS, per germline. CDR3 length equals 16 residues. CDR3 DNA sequence: TGTGCCAGCAGTGTTGGCCGCGGGGGGGGCTACAATGAGCAGTTCTTC. Its protein is CASSVGRGGGYNEQFF.

This chain links TRBV7-8 with TRBJ2-3; possibly TRBD1 for D (6 bases). CDR1 is SGHVS and CDR2 is FQNEAQ in the germline V gene. The V and J ends lost 7 bases and 3 bases respectively, with 17 bases between them. The CDR3 length is 15 residues. CDR3 sequence (DNA): TGTGCCAGCACAACAAGGGGGATTACAACAGATACGCAGTATTTT. Amino acids: CASTTRGITTDTQYF.

The chain's CDR3 is CASSGDTSTDTQYF. Here the CDR3 DNA reads TGCGCCAGCAGTGGGGACACCAGCACAGATACGCAGTATTTT. The genes are TRBV10-2 and TRBJ2-3; D perhaps matches TRBD1 (6 bases). CDR1 is WSHSY, CDR2 SAAADI, per germline. The length of the CDR3 is 14 residues. Trimming stripped 4 bases from V and 0 bases from J, with 8 bases between.

The V call is TRBV4-3, the J call TRBJ2-3; perhaps TRBD1 as D (5 bases). CDR1 is LGHNA and CDR2 is YSLEER in the germline V gene. The CDR3 contains 15 residues. With 0 bases removed from V and 6 bases from J, the gap between germline ends came to 13 bases. Here the CDR3 DNA reads TGCGCCAGCAGCCAAGATGGGGCTAGTTACGATACGCAGTATTTT. Protein sequence: CASSQDGASYDTQYF.

The rearrangement joins TRBV7-3 to TRBJ1-1; D possibly corresponds to TRBD1 (6 bases). The CDR3 length is 14 residues. Trimming pared 6 bases from V and 6 bases from J, leaving 17 bases between. CDR1 and CDR2 from the germline V gene are SGHTA and FQGTGA. The CDR3 DNA reads as TGTGCCAGCAGTCTGGACGGGGACAACTCTGAAGCTTTCTTT. Translated: CASSLDGDNSEAFF.

The chain links TRBV28 to TRBJ1-1; D ambiguous. Trimming took 7 bases from V and 5 from J, leaving 20 bases between them. The CDR3 sequence is 15 residues long. CDR1 and CDR2 (germline): MDHEN, SYDVKM. CDR3 sequence reads: CASTPAGDWGTEAFF. CDR3 coding DNA: TGTGCCAGCACCCCCGCCGGGGATTGGGGAACTGAAGCTTTCTTT.

This chain connects TRBV5-1 to TRBJ2-2; possible D gene TRBD2, 6 bases. Germline values: CDR1 SGHRS, CDR2 YFSETQ. V shed 2 bases and J shed 5 bases, with 13 bases lying between them. CDR3 length equals 15 residues. The CDR3 DNA is TGCGCCAGCAGCTTTACTAGCCCACCTACCGGGGAGCTGTTTTTT. It is translated as CASSFTSPPTGELFF.

Relative to its sample, this clone is medium-sized. The chain links TRBV27 to TRBJ2-7; the match to TRBD1 covers 9 bases. CDR3 length: 14 residues. Losses at the gene ends were 2 bases for V and 6 bases for J; bases not matched to a gene: 5. Per germline, CDR1 MNHEY and CDR2 SMNVEV (reference sequence). CDR3 residues: CASSLGTGTSEQYF. The CDR3 region has the DNA TGTGCCAGCAGTTTAGGGACAGGGACAAGCGAGCAGTACTTC.

The chain has TRBV4-2 and TRBJ2-7; 9 bases agree with TRBD1. CDR3 length: 15 amino acids. V lost 3 bases to trimming and J lost 0 bases; unmatched junction nucleotides: 3. From germline, CDR1 is LGHNA and CDR2 YNFKEQ. In DNA form, the CDR3 reads TGTGCCAGCAGCCAGGGGACAGGGAGCTCCTACGAGCAGTACTTC. This sequence encodes CASSQGTGSSYEQYF.

The chain carries TRBV27 and TRBJ2-7, with 7 nucleotides matching TRBD1. Germline V gene lookup returns CDR1 MNHEY and CDR2 SMNVEV (reference sequence). The CDR3 covers 14 residues. V dropped 6 bases and J dropped 0; count of bases not matched to a gene: 5. The CDR3 sequence is CASSDRVRSYEQYF. CDR3 DNA sequence: TGTGCCAGCAGCGACAGGGTACGCTCCTACGAGCAGTACTTC.

This clone was detected a few times. The chain links TRBV28 to TRBJ2-5; weak D call: TRBD2 (5 bases). Trimming took off 6 bases at V and 1 base at J, with 9 bases between the two ends. CDR1 is MDHEN and CDR2 is SYDVKM in the germline V gene. The CDR3 has 13 amino acids. CDR3 nucleotides: TGTGCCAGCAGGGGTAGCGCCCAAGAGACCCAGTACTTC. Translated: CASRGSAQETQYF. Full variable domain (missing parts from reference TRBV28 and TRBJ2-5): DVKVTQSSRYLVKRTGEKVFLECVQDMDHENMFWYRQDPGLGLRLIYFSYDVKMKEKGDIPEGYSVSREKKERFSLILESASTNQTSMYLCASRGSAQETQYFGPGTRLLVL.

Comment on this clone: Other DNA variants within this sample encode the same CDR3. V usage is TRBV19 and J usage is TRBJ2-7; 9 bases align to TRBD2. Germline CDR1 is LNHDA and CDR2 is SQIVND (reference sequence). The V gene end was trimmed by 6 bases and the J gene end by 4 bases; junction bases not matched to a gene: 10. This CDR3 spans 15 amino acids. The CDR3 here is CASSIQAGGRYEQYF. For the CDR3, the DNA is TGTGCCAGTAGCATCCAAGCGGGGGGCAGGTACGAGCAGTACTTC.

This clone was found once. V gene TRBV6-6 combines with J gene TRBJ1-1; TRBD1 agrees at 7 bases. Looked up from germline, CDR1 is MNHNY and CDR2 is SVGAGI (reference sequence). Germline trimming cut 6 bases from V and 4 bases from J; bases unmatched to any gene: 5. This CDR3 has 13 amino acids. Here the CDR3 reads CASSDDRATEAFF. The CDR3 nucleotides read TGTGCCAGCAGCGACGACAGGGCCACTGAAGCTTTCTTT.

The chain combines TRBV7-9 with TRBJ2-5, with a weak D call TRBD1 (5 bases). Trimming took 8 bases from V and 2 from J, leaving 24 bases between them. Germline CDR1 and CDR2: SEHNR and FQNEAQ (reference sequence). This CDR3 contains 17 residues. The CDR3, as DNA: TGTGCCAGCGACAGCTTGGGGTTGACTGATAATCAAGAGACCCAGTACTTC. Protein: CASDSLGLTDNQETQYF.

The V gene is TRBV5-5, the J gene TRBJ2-3; the D gene is possibly TRBD2 (6 bases). The germline gives CDR1 SGHKS, CDR2 YYEKEE (reference sequence). The CDR3 consists of 13 residues. The V end was cut by 2 bases, the J end by 6 bases, with 10 bases between. This CDR3 is CASSFSRGDTQYF. CDR3 nucleotide sequence: TGTGCCAGCAGCTTCTCCCGGGGGGATACGCAGTATTTT. The whole variable domain, filled in from reference TRBV5-5 and TRBJ2-3, reads DAGVTQSPTHLIKTRGQQVTLRCSPISGHKSVSWYQQVLGQGPQFIFQYYEKEERGRGNFPDRFSARQFPNYSSELNVNALLLGDSALYLCASSFSRGDTQYFGPGTRLTVL.